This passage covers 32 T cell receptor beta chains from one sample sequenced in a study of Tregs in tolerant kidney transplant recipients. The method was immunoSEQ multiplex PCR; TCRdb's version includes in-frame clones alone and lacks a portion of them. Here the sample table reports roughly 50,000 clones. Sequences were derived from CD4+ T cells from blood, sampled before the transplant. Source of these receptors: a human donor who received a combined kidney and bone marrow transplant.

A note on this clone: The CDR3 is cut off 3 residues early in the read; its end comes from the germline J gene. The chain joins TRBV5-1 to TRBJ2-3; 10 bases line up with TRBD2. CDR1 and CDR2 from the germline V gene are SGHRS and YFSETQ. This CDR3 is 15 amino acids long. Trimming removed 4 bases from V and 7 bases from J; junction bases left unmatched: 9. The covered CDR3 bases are TGCGCCAGCAGCACGGCGACTAGCGGGTTGAATACG. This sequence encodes CASSTATSGLNT. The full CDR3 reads CASSTATSGLNTQYF.

The CDR3 reads CASTTTAGSYNEQFF. The covered CDR3 bases are TGCGCCAGCACCACGACAGCCGGTTCATACAATGAG. The chain links TRBV5-1 to TRBJ2-1; D might be TRBD1 (5 bases). From the germline J gene comes the end of the CDR3, since the read stops 3 residues before it. Germline loops: CDR1 SGHRS, CDR2 YFSETQ. This CDR3 has 15 residues. Between the trimmed V and J ends, which lost 6 bases and 4 bases, there was a span of 17 bases.

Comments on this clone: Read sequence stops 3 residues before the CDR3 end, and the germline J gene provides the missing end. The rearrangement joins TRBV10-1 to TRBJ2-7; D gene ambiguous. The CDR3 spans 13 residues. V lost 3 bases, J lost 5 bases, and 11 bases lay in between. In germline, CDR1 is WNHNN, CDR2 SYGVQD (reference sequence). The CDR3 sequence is CASSETVSHEQYF. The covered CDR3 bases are TGCGCCAGCAGTGAAACAGTATCGCACGAG.

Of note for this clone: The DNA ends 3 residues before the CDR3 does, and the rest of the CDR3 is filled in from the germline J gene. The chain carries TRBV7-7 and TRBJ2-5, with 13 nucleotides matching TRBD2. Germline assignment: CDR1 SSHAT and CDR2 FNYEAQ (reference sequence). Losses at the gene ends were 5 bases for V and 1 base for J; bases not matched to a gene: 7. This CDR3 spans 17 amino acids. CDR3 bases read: TGTGCCAGCAGCCAACTAGCGGGAGGGCGCCTCCAAGAGACC. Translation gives CASSQLAGGRLQET. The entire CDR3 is CASSQLAGGRLQETQYF. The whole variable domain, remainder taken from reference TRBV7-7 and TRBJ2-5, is GAGVSQSPRYKVTKRGQDVTLRCDPISSHATLYWYQQALGQGPEFLTYFNYEAQPDKSGLPSDRFSAERPEGSISTLTIQRTEQRDSAMYRCASSQLAGGRLQETQYFGPGTRLLVL.

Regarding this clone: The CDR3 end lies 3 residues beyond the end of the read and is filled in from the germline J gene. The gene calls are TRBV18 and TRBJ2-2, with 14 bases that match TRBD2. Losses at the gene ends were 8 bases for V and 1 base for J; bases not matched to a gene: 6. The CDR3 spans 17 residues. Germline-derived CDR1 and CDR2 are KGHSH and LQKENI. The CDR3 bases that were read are TGTGCCAGCACCCTGGGACTAGCGGGAGTGAACACCGGGGAG. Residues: CASTLGLAGVNTGE. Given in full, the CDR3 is CASTLGLAGVNTGELFF.

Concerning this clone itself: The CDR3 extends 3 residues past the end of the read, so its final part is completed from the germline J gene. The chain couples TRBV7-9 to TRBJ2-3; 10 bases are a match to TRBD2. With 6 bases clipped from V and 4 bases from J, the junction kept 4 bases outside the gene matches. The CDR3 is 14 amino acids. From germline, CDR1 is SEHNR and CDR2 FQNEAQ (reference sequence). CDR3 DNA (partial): TGTGCCAGCAGGCCTAGCGGGGGTCCAGATACG. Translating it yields CASRPSGGPDT. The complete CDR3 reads CASRPSGGPDTQYF.

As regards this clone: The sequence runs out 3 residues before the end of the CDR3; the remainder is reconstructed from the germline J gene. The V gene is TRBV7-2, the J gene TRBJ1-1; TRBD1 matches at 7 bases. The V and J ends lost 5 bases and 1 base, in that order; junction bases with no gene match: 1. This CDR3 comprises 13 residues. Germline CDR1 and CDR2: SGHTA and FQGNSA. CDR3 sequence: CASSRQGNTEAFF. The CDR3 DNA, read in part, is TGTGCCAGCAGCCGACAGGGGAACACTGAA.

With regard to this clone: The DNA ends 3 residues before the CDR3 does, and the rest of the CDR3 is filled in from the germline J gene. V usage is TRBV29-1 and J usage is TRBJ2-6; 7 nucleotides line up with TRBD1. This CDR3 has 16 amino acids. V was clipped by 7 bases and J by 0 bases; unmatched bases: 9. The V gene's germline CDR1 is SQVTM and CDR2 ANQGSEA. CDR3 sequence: CSAGQDHTSGANVLTF. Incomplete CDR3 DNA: TGCAGCGCCGGACAGGACCATACCTCTGGGGCCAACGTC.

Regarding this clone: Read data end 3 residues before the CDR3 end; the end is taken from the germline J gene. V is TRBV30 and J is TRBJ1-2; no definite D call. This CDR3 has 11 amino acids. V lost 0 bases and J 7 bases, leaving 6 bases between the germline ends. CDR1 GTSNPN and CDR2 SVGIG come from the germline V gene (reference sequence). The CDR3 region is CAWSVGFGYTF. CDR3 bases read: TGTGCCTGGAGTGTCGGGTTTGGC.

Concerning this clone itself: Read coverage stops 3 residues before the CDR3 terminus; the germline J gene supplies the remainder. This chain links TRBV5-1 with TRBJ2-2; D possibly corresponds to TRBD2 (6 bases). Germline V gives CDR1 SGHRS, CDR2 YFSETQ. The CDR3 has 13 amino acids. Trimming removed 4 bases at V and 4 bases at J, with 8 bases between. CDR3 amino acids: CASSLASTGELFF. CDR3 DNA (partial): TGCGCCAGCAGCCTAGCGAGCACCGGGGAG.

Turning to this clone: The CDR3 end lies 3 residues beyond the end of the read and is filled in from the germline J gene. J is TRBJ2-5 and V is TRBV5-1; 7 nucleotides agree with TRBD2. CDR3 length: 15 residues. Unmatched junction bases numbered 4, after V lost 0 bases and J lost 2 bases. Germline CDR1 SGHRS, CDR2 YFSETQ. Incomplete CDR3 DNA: TGCGCCAGCAGCTTGGCGGGGGGTTGGCAAGAGACC. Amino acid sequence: CASSLAGGWQET. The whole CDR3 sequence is CASSLAGGWQETQYF. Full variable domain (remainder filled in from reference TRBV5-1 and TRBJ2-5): KAGVTQTPRYLIKTRGQQVTLSCSPISGHRSVSWYQQTPGQGLQFLFEYFSETQRNKGNFPGRFSGRQFSNSRSEMNVSTLELGDSALYLCASSLAGGWQETQYFGPGTRLLVL.

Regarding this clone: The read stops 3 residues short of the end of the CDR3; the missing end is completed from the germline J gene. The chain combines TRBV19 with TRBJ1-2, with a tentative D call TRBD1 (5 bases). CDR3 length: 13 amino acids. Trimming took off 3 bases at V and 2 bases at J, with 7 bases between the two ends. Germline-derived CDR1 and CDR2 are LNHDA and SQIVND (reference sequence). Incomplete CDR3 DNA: TGTGCCAGTAGTATTGGGGGGAACTATGGC. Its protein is CASSIGGNYG. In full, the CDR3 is CASSIGGNYGYTF.

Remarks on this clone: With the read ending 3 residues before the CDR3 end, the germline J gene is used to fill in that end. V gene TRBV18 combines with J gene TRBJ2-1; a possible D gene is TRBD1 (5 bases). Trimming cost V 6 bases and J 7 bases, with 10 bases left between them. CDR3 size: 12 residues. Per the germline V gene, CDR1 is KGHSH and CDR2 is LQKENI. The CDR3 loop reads CASSPKGNEQFF. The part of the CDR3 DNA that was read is TGTGCCAGCTCTCCGAAGGGGAATGAG.

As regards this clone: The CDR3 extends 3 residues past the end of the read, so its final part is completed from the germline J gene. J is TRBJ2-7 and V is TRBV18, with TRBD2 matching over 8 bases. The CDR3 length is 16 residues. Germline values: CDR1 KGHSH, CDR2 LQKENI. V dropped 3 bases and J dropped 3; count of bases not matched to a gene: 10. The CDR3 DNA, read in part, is TGTGCCAGCTCACCGGAGGATAGCGGGATCCTCTACGAG. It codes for CASSPEDSGILYE. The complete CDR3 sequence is CASSPEDSGILYEQYF.

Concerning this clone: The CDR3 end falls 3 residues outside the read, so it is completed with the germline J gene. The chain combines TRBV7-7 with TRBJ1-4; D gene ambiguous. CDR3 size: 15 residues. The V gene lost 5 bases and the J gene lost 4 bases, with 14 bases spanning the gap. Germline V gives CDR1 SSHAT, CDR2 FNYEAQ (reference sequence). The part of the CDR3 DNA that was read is TGTGCCAGCAGCCCCCTGGCGGGGATTAATGAAAAA. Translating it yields CASSPLAGINEK. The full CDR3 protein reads CASSPLAGINEKLFF.

This CDR3 reads CASSLTGGSSYEQYF. The sequenced CDR3 bases are TGTGCCAGCAGCTTGACAGGGGGCAGCTCCTACGAG. This rearrangement joins TRBV7-2 to TRBJ2-7; 10 bases align to TRBD1. The read finishes 3 residues shy of the CDR3 end, and the germline J gene is used to complete it. Germline loops: CDR1 SGHTA, CDR2 FQGNSA. CDR3 length: 15 residues. The J segment lost 0 bases and the V segment lost 3 bases, leaving 2 bases of the junction unmatched.

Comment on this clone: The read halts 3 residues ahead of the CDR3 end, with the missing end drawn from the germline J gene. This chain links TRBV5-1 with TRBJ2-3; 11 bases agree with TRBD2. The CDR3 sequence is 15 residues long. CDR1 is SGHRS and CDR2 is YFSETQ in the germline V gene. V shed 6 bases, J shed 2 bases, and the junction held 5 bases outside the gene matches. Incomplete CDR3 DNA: TGCGCCAGCACCCCACTAGCGGGGGACACAGATACG. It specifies CASTPLAGDTDT. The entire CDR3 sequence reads CASTPLAGDTDTQYF.

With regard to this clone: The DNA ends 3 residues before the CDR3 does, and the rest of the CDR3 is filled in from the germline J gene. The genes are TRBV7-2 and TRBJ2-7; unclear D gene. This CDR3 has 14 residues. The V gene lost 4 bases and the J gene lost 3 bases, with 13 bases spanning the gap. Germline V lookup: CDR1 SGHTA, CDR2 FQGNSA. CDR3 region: CASSSYERNYEQYF. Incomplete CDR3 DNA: TGTGCCAGCAGCTCATACGAGCGAAACTACGAG.

CDR3 loop: CASSMEGMANEKLFF. The part of the CDR3 DNA that was read is TGTGCCAGTAGTATGGAGGGGATGGCTAATGAAAAA. The J gene is TRBJ1-4, the V gene TRBV19, with TRBD1 as a possible D gene (5 bases). The CDR3 is cut off 3 residues early in the read; its end comes from the germline J gene. The germline V gene has CDR1 LNHDA and CDR2 SQIVND (reference sequence). The CDR3 contains 15 residues. Trimming left V 3 bases short and J 3 bases short, with 11 bases between.

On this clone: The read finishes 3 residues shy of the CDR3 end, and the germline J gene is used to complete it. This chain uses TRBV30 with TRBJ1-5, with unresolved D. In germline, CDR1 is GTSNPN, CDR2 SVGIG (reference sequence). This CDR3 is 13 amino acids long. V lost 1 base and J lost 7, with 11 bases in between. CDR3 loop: CAWSEKGAQPQHF. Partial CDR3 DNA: TGTGCCTGGAGTGAAAAGGGTGCCCAGCCC.

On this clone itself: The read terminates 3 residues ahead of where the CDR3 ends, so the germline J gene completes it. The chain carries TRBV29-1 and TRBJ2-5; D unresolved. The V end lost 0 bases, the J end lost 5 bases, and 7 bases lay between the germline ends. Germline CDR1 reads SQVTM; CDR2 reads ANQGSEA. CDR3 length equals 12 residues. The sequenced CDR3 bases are TGCAGCGTTGAAGATCCGCGCGAGACC. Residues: CSVEDPRET. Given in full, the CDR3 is CSVEDPRETQYF.

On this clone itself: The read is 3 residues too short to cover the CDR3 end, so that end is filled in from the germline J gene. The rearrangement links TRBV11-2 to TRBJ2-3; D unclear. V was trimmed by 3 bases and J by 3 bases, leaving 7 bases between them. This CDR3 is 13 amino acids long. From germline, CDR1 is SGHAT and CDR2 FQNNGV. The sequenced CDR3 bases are TGTGCCAGCAGCTTCACCAGAACAGATACG. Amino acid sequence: CASSFTRTDT. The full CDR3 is CASSFTRTDTQYF.

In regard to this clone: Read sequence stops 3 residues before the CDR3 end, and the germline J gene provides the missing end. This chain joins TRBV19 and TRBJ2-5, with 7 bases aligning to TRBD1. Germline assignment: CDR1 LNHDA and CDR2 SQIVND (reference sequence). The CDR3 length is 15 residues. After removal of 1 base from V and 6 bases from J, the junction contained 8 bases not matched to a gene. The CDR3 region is CASSIGGTARKTQYF. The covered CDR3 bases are TGTGCCAGTAGTATAGGGGGGACAGCTAGGAAGACC.

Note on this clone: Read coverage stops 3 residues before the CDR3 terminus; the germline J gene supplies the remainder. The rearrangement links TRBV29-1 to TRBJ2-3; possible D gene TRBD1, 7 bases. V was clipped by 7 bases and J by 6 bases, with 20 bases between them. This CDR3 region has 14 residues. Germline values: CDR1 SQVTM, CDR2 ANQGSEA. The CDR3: CSAEGGRGVDTQYF. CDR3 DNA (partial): TGCAGCGCTGAGGGCGGCAGGGGGGTCGATACG.

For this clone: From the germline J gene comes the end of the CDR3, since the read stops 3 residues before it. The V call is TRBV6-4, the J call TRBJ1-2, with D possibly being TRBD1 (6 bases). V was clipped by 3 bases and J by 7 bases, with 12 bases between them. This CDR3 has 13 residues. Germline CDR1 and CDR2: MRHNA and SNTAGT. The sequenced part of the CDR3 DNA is TGTGCCAGCAGTGAGAAGGCAGGGGTTGGC. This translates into CASSEKAGVG. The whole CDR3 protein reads CASSEKAGVGYTF.

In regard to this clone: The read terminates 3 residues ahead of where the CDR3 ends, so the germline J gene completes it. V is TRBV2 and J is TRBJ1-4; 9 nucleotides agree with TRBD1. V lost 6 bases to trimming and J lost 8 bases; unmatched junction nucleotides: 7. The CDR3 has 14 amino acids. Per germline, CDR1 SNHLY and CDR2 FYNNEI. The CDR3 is CASRTGGEGEKLFF. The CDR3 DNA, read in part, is TGTGCCAGCAGGACAGGGGGAGAGGGAGAAAAA.

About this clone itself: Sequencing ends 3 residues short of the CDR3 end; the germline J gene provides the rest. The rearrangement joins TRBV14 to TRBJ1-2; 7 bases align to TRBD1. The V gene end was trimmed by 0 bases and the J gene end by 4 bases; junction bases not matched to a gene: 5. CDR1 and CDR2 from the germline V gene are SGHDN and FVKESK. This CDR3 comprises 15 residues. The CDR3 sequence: CASSQEQGSVYGYTF. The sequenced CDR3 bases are TGTGCCAGCAGCCAAGAACAGGGGTCCGTCTATGGC.

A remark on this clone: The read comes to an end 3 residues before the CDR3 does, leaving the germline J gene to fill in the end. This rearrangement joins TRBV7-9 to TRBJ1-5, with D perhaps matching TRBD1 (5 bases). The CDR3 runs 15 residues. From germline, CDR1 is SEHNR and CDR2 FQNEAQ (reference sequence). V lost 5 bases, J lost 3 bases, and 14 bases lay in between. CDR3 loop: CASSPGGRDNQPQHF. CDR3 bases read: TGTGCCAGCAGCCCGGGGGGACGGGACAATCAGCCC.

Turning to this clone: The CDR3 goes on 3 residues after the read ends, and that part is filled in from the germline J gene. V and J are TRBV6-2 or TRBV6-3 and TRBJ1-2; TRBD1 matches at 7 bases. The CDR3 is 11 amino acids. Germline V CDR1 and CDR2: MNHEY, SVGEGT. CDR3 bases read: TGTGCCAGCACCCGGGACAGAGTC. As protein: CASTRDRV. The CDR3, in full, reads CASTRDRVYTF.

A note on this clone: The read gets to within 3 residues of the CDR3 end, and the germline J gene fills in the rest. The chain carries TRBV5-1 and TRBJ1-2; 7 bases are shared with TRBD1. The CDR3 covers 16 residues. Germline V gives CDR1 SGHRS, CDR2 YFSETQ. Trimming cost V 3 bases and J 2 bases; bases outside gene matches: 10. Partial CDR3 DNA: TGCGCCAGCAGCTCCCTTACAGGGGAAGTAAACTATGGC. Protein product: CASSSLTGEVNYG. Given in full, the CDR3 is CASSSLTGEVNYGYTF. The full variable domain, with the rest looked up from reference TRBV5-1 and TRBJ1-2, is KAGVTQTPRYLIKTRGQQVTLSCSPISGHRSVSWYQQTPGQGLQFLFEYFSETQRNKGNFPGRFSGRQFSNSRSEMNVSTLELGDSALYLCASSSLTGEVNYGYTFGSGTRLTVV.

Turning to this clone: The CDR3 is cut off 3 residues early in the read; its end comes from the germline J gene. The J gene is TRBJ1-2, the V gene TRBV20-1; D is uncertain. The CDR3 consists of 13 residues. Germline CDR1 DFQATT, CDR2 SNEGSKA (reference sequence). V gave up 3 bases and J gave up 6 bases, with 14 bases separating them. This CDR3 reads CSARAQVLNGYTF. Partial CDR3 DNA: TGCAGTGCTAGGGCCCAGGTTTTGAATGGC.

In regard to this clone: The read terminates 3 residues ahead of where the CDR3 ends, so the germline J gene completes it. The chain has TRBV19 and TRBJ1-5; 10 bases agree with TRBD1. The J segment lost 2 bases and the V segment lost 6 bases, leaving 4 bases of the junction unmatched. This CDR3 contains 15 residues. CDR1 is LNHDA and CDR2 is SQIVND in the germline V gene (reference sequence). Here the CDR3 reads CASRTGTGGNQPQHF. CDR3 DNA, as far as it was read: TGTGCCAGTAGGACCGGGACAGGGGGCAATCAGCCC.